These T cell receptor beta chains were read from a single sample in a study of a mutant IDH1 vaccine in newly diagnosed glioma. These receptors' antigens are unknown. Sequencing used immunoSEQ multiplex PCR; TCRdb keeps in-frame clones, though not all of them. The sample contains around 38,000 clones, approximately 83% of which appear only once. Specimen: PBMCs, collected from a glioma patient whose treatment included an IDH1 peptide vaccine. The receptors stem from a man aged 25 to 45 with glioma. CDR3s include the opening cysteine and the closing phenylalanine or tryptophan. D genes are given only for firm matches. A clone size is listed for some rows: how often the clone was seen (once, few, many), or a class if it is expanded.

>-|-|TRBJ1-2|TRBV7-8
TGTGCCAGCAGCTTAGCTGGGAACTATGGCTACACCTTC
CASSLAGNYGYTF
>few|-|TRBJ1-1|TRBV30
TGTGCCTGGAGTGGAAACAGAGCTGAAGCTTTCTTT
CAWSGNRAEAFF
>-|-|TRBJ1-2|TRBV4-3
TGCGCCAGCAGCGAACGGGATTTTCCGGACGGCTACACCTTC
CASSERDFPDGYTF
>few|-|TRBJ1-2|TRBV5-5
TGTGCCAGCAGCTTGGTTGGTCATAGCTACACCTTC
CASSLVGHSYTF
>-|-|TRBJ2-5|TRBV25-1
TGTGCCAGCAGTGACTCCGGGGAAGAGACCCAGTACTTC
CASSDSGEETQYF
>-|-|TRBJ2-3|TRBV6-5
TGTGCCAGCAGTTACGTAGGGATTCAGGCAGATACGCAGTATTTT
CASSYVGIQADTQYF
>medium-sized|TRBD2|TRBJ2-3|TRBV6-5
TGTGCCAGCAGTTACTCTGGACTAGCGGGCACAGATACGCAGTATTTT
CASSYSGLAGTDTQYF
>-|-|TRBJ2-3|TRBV30
TGTGCCTGGAGCGGGGGAGGCCGCACAGATACGCAGTATTTT
CAWSGGGRTDTQYF
>-|-|TRBJ2-7|TRBV6-5
TGTGCCAGGGATCCGGGACACCGCTCCTACGAGCAGTACTTC
CARDPGHRSYEQYF
>once|TRBD1|TRBJ1-4|TRBV7-9
TGTGCCAGCAGCTTCGACAGGGGTCGCTCTGAAAAACTGTTTTTT
CASSFDRGRSEKLFF
>few|-|TRBJ1-1|TRBV5-1
TGCGCCAGCAGTTACGGGACAAAGTCTGAAGCTTTCTTT
CASSYGTKSEAFF
>-|-|TRBJ2-3|TRBV6-6
TGTACCAGCGGATTCGGGGATACGCAGTATTTT
CTSGFGDTQYF
>few|TRBD1|TRBJ1-4|TRBV2
TGTGCCAGCAGTGCGGACAGGGCAACTAATGAAAAACTGTTTTTT
CASSADRATNEKLFF
>once|TRBD1|TRBJ1-2|TRBV6-1
TGTGCCAGCACCCGACAGGGTCCGAGCTATGGCTACACCTTC
CASTRQGPSYGYTF
>-|-|TRBJ1-5|TRBV7-2
TGTGCCAGCAGCTTGGGGGGGCCTCAGCCCCAGCATTTT
CASSLGGPQPQHF
>-|-|TRBJ1-4|TRBV11-2
TGTGCCAGCAGCTGGGGACGGAATAATGAAAAACTGTTTTTT
CASSWGRNNEKLFF
>-|TRBD1|TRBJ1-6|TRBV19
TGTGCCAGTAGTCCAGAGACAGGGAGGAATTCACCCCTCCACTTT
CASSPETGRNSPLHF
>-|-|TRBJ1-1|TRBV6-1
TGTGCCAGCAGTGACGAGTGGAGCACTGAAGCTTTCTTT
CASSDEWSTEAFF
>-|-|TRBJ2-2|TRBV7-2
TGTGCCAGCAGCTTAGTCCACGGGGAGCTGTTTTTT
CASSLVHGELFF
>-|-|TRBJ1-1|TRBV7-3
TGTGCCAGCAGCCCTCGAGGGGGGGAGCCAGGGCGCACTGAAGCTTTCTTT
CASSPRGGEPGRTEAFF
>-|-|TRBJ1-1|TRBV25-1
TGTGCCAGCAGTGGTGGATCGGGGGGGAACACTGAAGCTTTCTTT
CASSGGSGGNTEAFF
>-|-|TRBJ2-7|TRBV6-1
TGTGCCAGCAGCCCAGGGGAATACTACGAGCAGTACTTC
CASSPGEYYEQYF
>-|TRBD1|TRBJ1-2|TRBV9
TGTGCCAGCAGCGCGGATCCCGGGACAGCGTTTTATGGCTACACCTTC
CASSADPGTAFYGYTF
>-|-|TRBJ2-1|TRBV25-1
TGTGCCAGCAGTGAATTCGGTCAGTACAATGAGCAGTTCTTC
CASSEFGQYNEQFF
>once|-|TRBJ1-5|TRBV7-9
TGTGCCAGCAGCCCATCCGGAACATTGAGGAACCAGCCCCAGCATTTT
CASSPSGTLRNQPQHF
>once|TRBD1|TRBJ2-7|TRBV16
TGTGCCAGCAGCCGAGGGACAGCTAGCTCCTACGAGCAGTACTTC
CASSRGTASSYEQYF
>-|-|TRBJ1-1|TRBV2
TGTGCCAGCAGTGTGGGACGGAAGAACACTGAAGCTTTCTTT
CASSVGRKNTEAFF
>-|-|TRBJ2-7|TRBV2
TGTGCCAGCAGTGAAGGTATTCCCGTGGGCGAGCAGTACTTC
CASSEGIPVGEQYF
>few|-|TRBJ1-2|TRBV19
TGTGCCAGCCGGGACAACTATGGCTACACCTTC
CASRDNYGYTF
>-|TRBD1|TRBJ1-1|TRBV10-3
TGTGCCATCAGTCAAACAGGGGGCACTGAAGCTTTCTTT
CAISQTGGTEAFF
>-|-|TRBJ2-2|TRBV11-3
TGTGCCAGCAGCTCAAGGGGGTCCGGGGAGCTGTTTTTT
CASSSRGSGELFF